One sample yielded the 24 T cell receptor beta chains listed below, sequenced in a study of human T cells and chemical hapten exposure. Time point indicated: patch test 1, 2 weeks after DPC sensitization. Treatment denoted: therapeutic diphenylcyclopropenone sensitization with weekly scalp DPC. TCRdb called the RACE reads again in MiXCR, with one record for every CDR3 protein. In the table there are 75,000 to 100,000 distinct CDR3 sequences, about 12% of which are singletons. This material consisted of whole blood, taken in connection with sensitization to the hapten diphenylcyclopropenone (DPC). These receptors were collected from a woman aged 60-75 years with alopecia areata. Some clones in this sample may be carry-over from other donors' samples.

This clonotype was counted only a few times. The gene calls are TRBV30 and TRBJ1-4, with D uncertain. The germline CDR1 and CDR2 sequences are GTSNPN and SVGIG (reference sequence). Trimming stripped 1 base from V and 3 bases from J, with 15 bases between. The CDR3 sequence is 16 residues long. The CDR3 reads CAWSGHRDPSNEKLFF. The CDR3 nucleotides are TGTGCCTGGAGTGGGCATCGGGATCCCTCTAATGAAAAACTGTTTTTT.

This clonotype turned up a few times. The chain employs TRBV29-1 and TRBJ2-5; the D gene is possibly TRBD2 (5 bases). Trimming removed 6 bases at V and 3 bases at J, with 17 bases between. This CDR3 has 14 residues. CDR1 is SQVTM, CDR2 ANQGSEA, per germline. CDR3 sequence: CSVGVQLGEETQYF. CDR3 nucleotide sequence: TGCAGCGTGGGAGTACAGTTGGGTGAAGAGACCCAGTACTTC.

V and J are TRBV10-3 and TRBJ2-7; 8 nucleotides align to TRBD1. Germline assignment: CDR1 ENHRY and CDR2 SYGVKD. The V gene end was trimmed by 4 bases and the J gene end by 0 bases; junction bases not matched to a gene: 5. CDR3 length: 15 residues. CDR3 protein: CAISGGDRSSYEQYF. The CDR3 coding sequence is TGTGCCATCAGTGGGGGGGACAGGAGCTCCTACGAGCAGTACTTC.

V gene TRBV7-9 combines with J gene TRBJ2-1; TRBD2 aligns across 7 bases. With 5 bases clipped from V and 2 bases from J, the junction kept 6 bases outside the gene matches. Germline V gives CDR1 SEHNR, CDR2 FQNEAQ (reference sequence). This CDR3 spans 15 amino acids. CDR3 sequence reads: CASSPIGTTYNEQFF. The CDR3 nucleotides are TGTGCCAGCAGCCCTATCGGGACTACCTACAATGAGCAGTTCTTC.

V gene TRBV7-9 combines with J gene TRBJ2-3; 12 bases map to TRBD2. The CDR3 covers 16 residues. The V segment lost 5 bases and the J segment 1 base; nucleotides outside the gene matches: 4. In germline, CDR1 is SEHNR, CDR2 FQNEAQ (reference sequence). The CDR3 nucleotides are TGTGCCAGCAGCGTCGGGACTAGCGGGCGCACAGATACGCAGTATTTT. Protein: CASSVGTSGRTDTQYF. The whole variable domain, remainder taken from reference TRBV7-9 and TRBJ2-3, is DTGVSQNPRHKITKRGQNVTFRCDPISEHNRLYWYRQTLGQGPEFLTYFQNEAQLEKSRLLSDRFSAERPKGSFSTLEIQRTEQGDSAMYLCASSVGTSGRTDTQYFGPGTRLTVL.

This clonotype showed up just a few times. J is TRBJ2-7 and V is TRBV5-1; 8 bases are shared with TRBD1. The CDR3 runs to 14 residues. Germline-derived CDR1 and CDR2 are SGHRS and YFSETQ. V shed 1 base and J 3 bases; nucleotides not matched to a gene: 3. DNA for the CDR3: TGCGCCAGCAGCTTGTCAGGGGGCAACTACGAGCAGTACTTC. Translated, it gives CASSLSGGNYEQYF.

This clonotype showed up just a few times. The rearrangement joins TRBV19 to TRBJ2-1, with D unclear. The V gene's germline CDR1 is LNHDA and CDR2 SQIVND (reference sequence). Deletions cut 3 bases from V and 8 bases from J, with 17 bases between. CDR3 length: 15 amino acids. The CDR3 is CASSMGFGLFDEQFF. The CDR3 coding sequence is TGTGCCAGTAGTATGGGATTCGGGTTGTTTGATGAGCAGTTCTTC.

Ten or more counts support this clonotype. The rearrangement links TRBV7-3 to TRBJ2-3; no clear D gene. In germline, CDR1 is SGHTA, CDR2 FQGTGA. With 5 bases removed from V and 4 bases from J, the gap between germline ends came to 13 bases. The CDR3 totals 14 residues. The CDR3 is CASSPYQSADTQYF. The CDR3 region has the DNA TGTGCCAGCAGCCCCTACCAATCAGCAGATACGCAGTATTTT.

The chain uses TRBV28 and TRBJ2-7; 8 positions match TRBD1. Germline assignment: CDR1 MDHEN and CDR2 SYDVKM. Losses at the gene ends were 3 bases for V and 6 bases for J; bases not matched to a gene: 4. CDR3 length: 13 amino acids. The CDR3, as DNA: TGTGCCAGCAGTTTGCCAGGGGGCGTCGAGCAGTACTTC. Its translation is CASSLPGGVEQYF.

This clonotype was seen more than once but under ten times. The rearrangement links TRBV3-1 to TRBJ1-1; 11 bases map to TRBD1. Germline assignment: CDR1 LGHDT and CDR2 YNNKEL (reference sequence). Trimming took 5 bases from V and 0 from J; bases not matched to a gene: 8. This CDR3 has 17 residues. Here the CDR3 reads CASSFRDRGLVNTEAFF. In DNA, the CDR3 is TGTGCCAGCAGCTTTCGGGACAGGGGGTTGGTGAACACTGAAGCTTTCTTT.

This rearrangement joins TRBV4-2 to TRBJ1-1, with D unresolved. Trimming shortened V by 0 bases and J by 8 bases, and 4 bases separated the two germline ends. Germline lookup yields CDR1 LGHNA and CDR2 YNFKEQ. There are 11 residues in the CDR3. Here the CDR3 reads CASSQDTEAFF. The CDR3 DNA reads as TGTGCCAGCAGCCAAGATACGGAAGCTTTCTTT.

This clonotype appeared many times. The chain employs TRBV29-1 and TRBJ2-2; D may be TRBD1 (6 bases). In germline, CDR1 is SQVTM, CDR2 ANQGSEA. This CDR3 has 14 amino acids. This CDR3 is CSASGTTHTGELFF. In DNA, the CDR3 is TGCAGTGCTTCCGGGACAACACACACCGGGGAGCTGTTTTTT.

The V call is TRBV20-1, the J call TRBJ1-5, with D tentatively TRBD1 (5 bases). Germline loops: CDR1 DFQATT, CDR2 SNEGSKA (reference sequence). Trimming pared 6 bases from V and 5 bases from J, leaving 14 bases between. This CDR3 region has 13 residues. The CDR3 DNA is TGCAGTGCCCATGGGGGGAGAGATCAGCCCCAGCATTTT. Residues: CSAHGGRDQPQHF.

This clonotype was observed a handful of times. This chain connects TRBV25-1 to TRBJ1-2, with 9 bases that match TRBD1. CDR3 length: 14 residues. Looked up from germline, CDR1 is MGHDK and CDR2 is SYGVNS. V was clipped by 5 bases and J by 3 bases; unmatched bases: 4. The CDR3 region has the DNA TGTGCCAGCAGTAAACAGGGGGCTGACTATGGCTACACCTTC. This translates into CASSKQGADYGYTF.

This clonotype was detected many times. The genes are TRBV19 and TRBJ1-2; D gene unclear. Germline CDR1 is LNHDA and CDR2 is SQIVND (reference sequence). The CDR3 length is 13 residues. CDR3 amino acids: CAVSEQTLYGYTF. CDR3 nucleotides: TGTGCTGTAAGTGAACAGACCCTATATGGCTACACCTTC.

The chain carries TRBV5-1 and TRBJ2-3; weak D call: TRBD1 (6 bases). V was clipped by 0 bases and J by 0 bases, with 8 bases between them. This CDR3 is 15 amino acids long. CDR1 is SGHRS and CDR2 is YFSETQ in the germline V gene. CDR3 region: CASSLGGQSTDTQYF. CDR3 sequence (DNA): TGCGCCAGCAGCTTGGGAGGACAGAGCACAGATACGCAGTATTTT.

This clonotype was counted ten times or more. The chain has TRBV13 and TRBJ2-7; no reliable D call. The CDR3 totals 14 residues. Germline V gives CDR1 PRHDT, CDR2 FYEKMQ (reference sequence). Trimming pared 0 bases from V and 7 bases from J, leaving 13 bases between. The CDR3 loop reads CASSLGGGSQEQYF. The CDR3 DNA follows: TGTGCCAGCAGCTTAGGCGGCGGCTCTCAAGAGCAGTACTTC.

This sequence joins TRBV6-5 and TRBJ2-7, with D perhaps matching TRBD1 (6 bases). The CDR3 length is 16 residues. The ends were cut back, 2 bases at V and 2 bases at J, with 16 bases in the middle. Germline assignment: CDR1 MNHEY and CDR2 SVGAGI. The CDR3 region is CASSYTPPDRTYEQYF. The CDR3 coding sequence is TGTGCCAGCAGTTACACCCCTCCCGACAGGACCTACGAGCAGTACTTC.

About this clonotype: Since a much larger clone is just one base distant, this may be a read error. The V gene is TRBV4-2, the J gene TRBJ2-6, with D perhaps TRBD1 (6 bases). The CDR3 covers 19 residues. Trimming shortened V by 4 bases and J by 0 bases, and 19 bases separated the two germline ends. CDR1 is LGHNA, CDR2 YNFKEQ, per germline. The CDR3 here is CASSRDLQGLISGANVLTF. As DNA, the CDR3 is TGTGCCAGCAGCCGAGATCTGCAGGGGCTAATCTCTGGGGCCAACGTCCTGACTTTC.

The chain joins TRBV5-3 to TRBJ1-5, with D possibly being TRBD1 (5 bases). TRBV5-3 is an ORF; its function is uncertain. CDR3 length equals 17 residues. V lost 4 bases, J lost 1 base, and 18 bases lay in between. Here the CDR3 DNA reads TGTGCCAGAAGCCCTGTTCGTGACAGTGAAAGCAATCAGCCCCAGCATTTT. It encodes CARSPVRDSESNQPQHF.

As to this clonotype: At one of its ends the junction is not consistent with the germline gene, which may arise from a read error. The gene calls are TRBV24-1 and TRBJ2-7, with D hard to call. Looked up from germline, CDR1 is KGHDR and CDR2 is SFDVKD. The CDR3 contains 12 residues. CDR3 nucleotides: TGTGCCTCCAGTGACGGATACTACGAGCAGTACTTC. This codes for CASSDGYYEQYF.

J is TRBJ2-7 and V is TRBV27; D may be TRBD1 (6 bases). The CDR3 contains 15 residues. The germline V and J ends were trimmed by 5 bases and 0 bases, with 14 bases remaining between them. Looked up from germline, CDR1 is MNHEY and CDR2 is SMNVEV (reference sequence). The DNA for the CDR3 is TGTGCCAGCAGTACGACAGGTGCCCTCTCCTACGAGCAGTACTTC. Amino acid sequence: CASSTTGALSYEQYF.

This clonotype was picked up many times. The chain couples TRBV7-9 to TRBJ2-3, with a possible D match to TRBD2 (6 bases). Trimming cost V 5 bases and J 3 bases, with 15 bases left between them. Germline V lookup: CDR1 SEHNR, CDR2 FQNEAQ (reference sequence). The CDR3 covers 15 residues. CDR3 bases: TGTGCCAGCAGCCAAACTAGCCGCACTACAGATACGCAGTATTTT. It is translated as CASSQTSRTTDTQYF.

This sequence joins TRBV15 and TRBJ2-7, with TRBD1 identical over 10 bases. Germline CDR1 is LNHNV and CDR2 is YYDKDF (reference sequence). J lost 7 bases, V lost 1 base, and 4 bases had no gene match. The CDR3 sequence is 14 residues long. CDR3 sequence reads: CATSRGQGAEEQYF. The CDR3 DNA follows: TGTGCCACCAGCAGAGGACAGGGGGCAGAGGAGCAGTACTTC.